In its sample, the clone carrying this T cell receptor beta chain was seen once. Its antigen is unknown. Assay used: immunoSEQ multiplex PCR; TCRdb lists only in-frame clones, some missing. The profile shows roughly 73,000 clones, around 90% of them singletons. The data belong to a study of OX40 agonist ivuxolimab in advanced cancers. Across the whole study: Given to patients was ivuxolimab, an agonistic anti-OX40 (CD134) antibody. General observations from the study: Both CD4+ and CD8+ T cell populations in blood had undergone clonal expansion by week 6 at 0.1 to 3.0 mg/kg.

At baseline, cycle 4 day 1, and cycle 7 day 1, blood was sampled. J lost 4 bases, V lost 8 bases, and 4 bases had no gene match. Germline values: CDR1 WNHNN, CDR2 SYGVQD (reference sequence). This CDR3 spans 15 amino acids. The source is an adult with an advanced solid tumor such as melanoma, head and neck, liver or kidney cancer. The sample here was CD4+ or CD8+ T cells sorted from blood, taken in a trial of the OX40 agonist ivuxolimab. This chain joins TRBV10-1 and TRBJ2-2, with 13 bases that match TRBD2. The chain's CDR3 is CASPGLAGATGELFF. The CDR3 bases are TGCGCCAGCCCAGGACTAGCGGGAGCCACCGGGGAGCTGTTTTTT.